The 15 T cell receptor beta chains below were found in one sample sequenced in a study of blood T cell repertoires in COVID-19. Using immunoSEQ multiplex PCR, the repertoire was profiled, and TCRdb retains in-frame clones only, with some absent. The data show about 130,000 clones, nearly 70% seen once. Sequenced sample: peripheral blood. The source of these receptors is a woman aged 70 to 79 with acute or convalescent COVID-19.

In its sample, this clone was seen many times. V usage is TRBV6-1 and J usage is TRBJ1-2; 8 positions match TRBD1. Germline lookup yields CDR1 MNHNS and CDR2 SASEGT. Trimming cost V 3 bases and J 8 bases; bases outside gene matches: 8. The CDR3 extends over 14 amino acids. As DNA, the CDR3 is TGTGCCAGCAGTGAGTATCGGGACAGGAGGGGCTACACCTTC. Its protein is CASSEYRDRRGYTF.

This rearrangement joins TRBV19 to TRBJ1-6; 7 bases map to TRBD1. CDR3 length equals 14 residues. The trim removed 3 bases at V and 7 bases at J, leaving 3 bases unmatched. Germline V gives CDR1 LNHDA, CDR2 SQIVND (reference sequence). The CDR3 is CASSIPGGNSPLHF. CDR3 DNA: TGTGCCAGTAGTATCCCAGGGGGGAATTCACCCCTCCACTTT.

DNA for the CDR3: TGTGCCAGCAGTTACTCATCAGGGGGCCGAGGTGAAAAACTGTTTTTT. Amino acid sequence: CASSYSSGGRGEKLFF. V gene TRBV6-5 combines with J gene TRBJ1-4; TRBD1 agrees at 8 bases. CDR3 length equals 16 residues. Trimming took 0 bases from V and 7 from J; bases not matched to a gene: 7. Germline values: CDR1 MNHEY, CDR2 SVGAGI.

This chain uses TRBV30 with TRBJ1-2; D is ambiguous. Germline V lookup: CDR1 GTSNPN, CDR2 SVGIG (reference sequence). CDR3 length: 12 amino acids. Between the trimmed V and J ends, which lost 8 bases and 4 bases, there was a span of 14 bases. The CDR3 DNA sequence: TGTGCCAAGAAAGCCGTCCTCTATGGCTACACCTTC. This translates into CAKKAVLYGYTF. Together with reference TRBV30 and TRBJ1-2, the CDR3 gives the full variable domain: SQTIHQWPATLVQPVGSPLSLECTVEGTSNPNLYWYRQAAGRGLQLLFYSVGIGQISSEVPQNLSASRPQDRQFILSSKKLLLSDSGFYLCAKKAVLYGYTFGSGTRLTVV.

This clone turned up a few times. J is TRBJ1-2 and V is TRBV21-1; TRBD1 is taken as the D call from the table, unchecked against the DNA. TRBV21-1 is termed a pseudogene. The CDR3 has 14 residues. The CDR3 nucleotides are TGTGCCAGCAGCAAAGGGGCCAGTAACTATGGCTACACCTTC. As protein: CASSKGASNYGYTF.

The V gene is TRBV3-1 (or the pseudogene TRBV3-2), the J gene TRBJ2-3; 7 bases agree with TRBD2. J lost 4 bases, V lost 2 bases, and 6 bases had no gene match. This CDR3 has 15 amino acids. Germline lookup yields CDR1 LGHDT and CDR2 YNNKEL (reference sequence). The CDR3 sequence: CASSQQGGIADTQYF. The DNA of the CDR3 is TGTGCCAGCAGCCAACAGGGAGGGATTGCAGATACGCAGTATTTT.

This chain links TRBV28 with TRBJ2-1, with 7 nucleotides matching TRBD2. Trimming at V came to 5 bases and at J to 8 bases, leaving 15 bases not matched to a gene. The CDR3 has 16 amino acids. Germline V gene sequence: CDR1 MDHEN, CDR2 SYDVKM. The CDR3 bases are TGTGCCAGCAGTACACCGGGACTACGTTTATCGGATGAGCAGTTCTTC. Translating gives CASSTPGLRLSDEQFF.

The chain combines TRBV18 with TRBJ1-6; no definite D call. Germline lookup yields CDR1 KGHSH and CDR2 LQKENI. V lost 3 bases, J lost 10 bases, and 13 bases lay in between. This CDR3 has 14 amino acids. The CDR3 sequence: CASSPEKMASPLHF. The CDR3 bases are TGTGCCAGCTCACCGGAGAAGATGGCCTCACCCCTCCACTTT.

In its sample, this clone is medium-sized. CDR3 loop: CASSLEIGYEQYF. The CDR3 DNA reads as TGTGCCAGCAGTCTCGAAATCGGGTACGAGCAGTACTTC. The J gene is TRBJ2-7, the V gene TRBV12-3 or TRBV12-4; D gene ambiguous. The V and J ends lost 5 bases and 4 bases respectively, with 12 bases between them. The CDR3 has 13 amino acids.

This clone was seen many times. The chain is built from TRBV12-3 or TRBV12-4 and TRBJ1-2, with 8 bases matching TRBD1. The CDR3 consists of 13 residues. The junction had 8 bases not matched to a gene; V was cut back by 10 bases and J by 4 bases. CDR3 in DNA: TGTGCCATTTCCCAGGGGGCAGGCTATGGCTACACCTTC. This gives the protein CAISQGAGYGYTF.

The chain couples TRBV5-4 to TRBJ2-5; TRBD2 is a possible D gene (5 bases). V lost 3 bases and J 5 bases, leaving 14 bases between the germline ends. The germline V gene has CDR1 SGHNT and CDR2 YYREEE (reference sequence). The CDR3 has 14 residues. CDR3 in DNA: TGTGCCAGCAGCTCCGCGGGCGGCCCCGAGACCCAGTACTTC. Its protein product is CASSSAGGPETQYF. The whole variable domain, filled in from reference TRBV5-4 and TRBJ2-5, reads ETGVTQSPTHLIKTRGQQVTLRCSSQSGHNTVSWYQQALGQGPQFIFQYYREEENGRGNFPPRFSGLQFPNYSSELNVNALELDDSALYLCASSSAGGPETQYFGPGTRLLVL.

This clone was detected many times. The rearrangement links TRBV4-2 to TRBJ1-2; possibly TRBD1 for D (6 bases). CDR3 length: 17 residues. CDR1 is LGHNA and CDR2 is YNFKEQ in the germline V gene. Trimming took 1 base from V and 2 from J, leaving 17 bases between them. CDR3 loop: CASSQVGGGQGNYGYTF. The CDR3 DNA reads as TGTGCCAGCAGCCAAGTTGGCGGGGGGCAGGGAAACTATGGCTACACCTTC.

The chain is built from TRBV7-2 and TRBJ2-7; TRBD1 matches at 7 bases. CDR1 SGHTA and CDR2 FQGNSA come from the germline V gene. This CDR3 has 14 residues. J lost 6 bases, V lost 5 bases, and 10 bases had no gene match. The CDR3 is CASSPVRQGGEQYF. The CDR3 bases are TGTGCCAGCAGCCCCGTGCGACAGGGTGGCGAGCAGTACTTC.

This clone was seen only a few times. This sequence joins TRBV7-9 and TRBJ2-3, with 8 nucleotides matching TRBD2. Germline trimming cut 2 bases from V and 3 bases from J; bases unmatched to any gene: 10. Germline values: CDR1 SEHNR, CDR2 FQNEAQ (reference sequence). This CDR3 region has 17 residues. The CDR3 nucleotides read TGTGCCAGCAGCTTATCCCCTTTTCGCGGGGGGACAGATACGCAGTATTTT. Its protein product is CASSLSPFRGGTDTQYF.

The genes are TRBV19 and TRBJ2-7; D may be TRBD1 (5 bases). Trimming stripped 7 bases from V and 1 base from J, with 11 bases between. The CDR3 covers 13 residues. The germline V gene encodes CDR1 LNHDA and CDR2 SQIVND (reference sequence). In nucleotides, the CDR3 is TGTGCCAGTAACGCCGGACAATCCTACGAGCAGTACTTC. The encoded protein is CASNAGQSYEQYF. The full variable domain, with the rest looked up from reference TRBV19 and TRBJ2-7, is DGGITQSPKYLFRKEGQNVTLSCEQNLNHDAMYWYRQDPGQGLRLIYYSQIVNDFQKGDIAEGYSVSREKKESFPLTVTSAQKNPTAFYLCASNAGQSYEQYFGPGTRLTVT.